This entry is about one T cell receptor beta chain. The target antigen is unknown. Likely a read error: the CDR3 ends without its conserved phenylalanine or tryptophan. The data derive from a study of breast tumors, draining lymph nodes, adjacent tissues. TCRdb processed the multiplex PCR reads anew with MiXCR; each CDR3 protein has one entry. The data contain approximately 210,000 distinct CDR3 sequences, about a third of them singletons. Findings of the study overall: Data fit most tumor T cells coming from lymph node, expanding in tumor.

Per the germline V gene, CDR1 is MGHRA and CDR2 is YSYEKL. This CDR3 has 17 residues. The lymph nodes were axillary draining lymph nodes from breast cancer patients. The receptor was isolated from a female donor with breast cancer. Some clones in this sample may be carry-over from other donors' samples. The chain combines TRBV4-1 with TRBJ2-7; 7 bases fit TRBD1. The sample taken for sequencing was axillary lymph node tissue. CDR3 region: CASSQEGYRGLEYEQYY. The CDR3 bases are TGCGCCAGCAGCCAAGAGGGGTATAGGGGGCTGGAGTACGAACAGTACTAC.